A single TCR beta chain is shown here with its context. The sample originates from a study of blood T cell repertoires in COVID-19. In the study overall: Whether acute or convalescent, the COVID-19 samples came from the United States, Italy and Spain. The analysed material was cDNA or gDNA that came from T cells, B-cell-depleted T cells, or PBMCs.

Authors' data handling: Amplification of reference gene primers was used by the study to estimate nucleated cell counts. TCRdb keeps only in-frame clones here, not all; method: immunoSEQ multiplex PCR. D and trimming were read from the DNA, whereas the V and J calls and clone size are those reported in that table. The sample has more than 95,000 clones; around 83% are singletons. The CDR3 is 15 amino acids. The junction had 2 bases not matched to a gene; V was cut back by 1 base and J by 3 bases. Germline V lookup: CDR1 SGDLS, CDR2 YYNGEE. The TCR comes from an elderly woman with active or convalescent COVID-19. The sample comprised peripheral blood. This chain links TRBV9 with TRBJ2-1; 9 bases fit TRBD2. CDR3 region: CASSVKTSGYNEQFF. The DNA of the CDR3 is TGTGCCAGCAGCGTAAAGACTAGCGGCTACAATGAGCAGTTCTTC. The whole variable domain, remainder taken from reference TRBV9 and TRBJ2-1, is DSGVTQTPKHLITATGQRVTLRCSPRSGDLSVYWYQQSLDQGLQFLIQYYNGEERAKGNILERFSAQQFPDLHSELNLSSLELGDSALYFCASSVKTSGYNEQFFGPGTRLTVL.